These T cell receptor beta chains were read from a single sample in a study of vaccination effects on CD4 cells after COVID-19. These receptors lack a known antigen. The assay was immunoSEQ multiplex PCR, and TCRdb's table has in-frame clones only and misses some. Of about 73,000 clones listed, around 69% are singletons. The sequences come from CD4+ T cells from PBMCs cultured without peptide, collected after COVID-19 vaccination. The source of these receptors is a human donor who received a COVID-19 vaccine. Both conserved end residues are part of each CDR3. A D gene is named only where the DNA matches it firmly. A clone size is listed for some rows: how often the clone was seen (once, few, many), or a class if it is expanded.

clone_size	d_call	v_call	j_call	cdr3_aa	cdr3_nt
NA	NA	TRBV5-1	TRBJ2-3	CASRRDSSSTDTQYF	TGCGCCAGCCGACGAGACTCTTCTAGCACAGATACGCAGTATTTT
NA	NA	TRBV28	TRBJ1-5	CASSLLAGSNQPQHF	TGTGCCAGCAGTTTATTGGCAGGGAGCAATCAGCCCCAGCATTTT
NA	NA	TRBV2	TRBJ2-2	CASGTTNTGELFF	TGTGCCAGCGGGACGACGAACACCGGGGAGCTGTTTTTT
NA	NA	TRBV7-8	TRBJ1-5	CASSLVGRDSNQPQHF	TGTGCCAGCAGCTTAGTAGGGAGGGATAGCAATCAGCCCCAGCATTTT
NA	NA	TRBV7-2	TRBJ1-3	CASSLTGFTGNTIYF	TGTGCCAGCAGCTTAACAGGGTTTACTGGAAACACCATATATTTT
NA	NA	TRBV7-9	TRBJ2-3	CASSLALNTDTQYF	TGTGCCAGCAGCTTAGCCTTAAACACAGATACGCAGTATTTT
NA	NA	TRBV7-9	TRBJ1-1	CASSLEGEAFF	TGTGCCAGCAGCTTAGAGGGAGAAGCTTTCTTT
once	TRBD2	TRBV7-2	TRBJ2-4	CASSSSASGIKNIQYF	TGTGCCAGCAGCTCCAGTGCTAGCGGGATCAAAAACATTCAGTACTTC
NA	NA	TRBV7-2	TRBJ1-1	CASSLEQGRNTEAFF	TGTGCCAGCAGCTTAGAACAGGGCCGGAACACTGAAGCTTTCTTT
NA	TRBD1	TRBV6-2/TRBV6-3	TRBJ1-1	CASSKGGEAFF	TGTGCCAGCAGTAAAGGGGGCGAAGCTTTCTTT
few	NA	TRBV28	TRBJ1-4	CASSFLKGGQGEKLFF	TGTGCCAGCAGTTTCTTAAAGGGGGGTCAGGGTGAAAAACTGTTTTTT
NA	NA	TRBV19	TRBJ1-6	CASVGGDNSPLHF	TGTGCCAGTGTCGGCGGAGATAATTCACCCCTCCACTTT
NA	NA	TRBV6-5	TRBJ1-2	CASTRDSYGYTF	TGTGCCAGCACCAGGGACTCCTATGGCTACACCTTC
NA	NA	TRBV18	TRBJ1-2	CASSPVDSNYGYTF	TGTGCCAGCTCACCAGTGGACAGCAACTATGGCTACACCTTC
once	TRBD1	TRBV2	TRBJ1-1	CASSTETGTYTEAFF	TGTGCCAGCAGCACAGAGACAGGGACTTACACTGAAGCTTTCTTT
NA	NA	TRBV4-3	TRBJ1-3	CASSQTHSGNTIYF	TGCGCCAGCTCCCAGACCCACTCTGGAAACACCATATATTTT
NA	NA	TRBV25-1	TRBJ1-1	CASSRPGANTEAFF	TGTGCCAGCAGTAGGCCAGGGGCGAACACTGAAGCTTTCTTT
NA	TRBD1	TRBV7-3	TRBJ2-5	CASSTDREETQYF	TGTGCCAGCAGCACCGACAGGGAAGAGACCCAGTACTTC
NA	NA	TRBV5-1	TRBJ2-3	CASSLDKSTDTQYF	TGCGCCAGCAGCTTGGACAAAAGCACAGATACGCAGTATTTT
NA	NA	TRBV29-1	TRBJ2-3	CSVVSRGIADTQYF	TGCAGCGTTGTCTCTCGAGGGATTGCAGATACGCAGTATTTT
NA	NA	TRBV29-1	TRBJ2-3	CSVEGSSTDTQYF	TGCAGCGTTGAAGGGTCGAGCACAGATACGCAGTATTTT
few	TRBD2	TRBV7-2	TRBJ2-2	CASSAGTSGGQTGELFF	TGTGCCAGCAGCGCGGGGACTAGCGGGGGGCAGACCGGGGAGCTGTTTTTT
few	NA	TRBV30	TRBJ1-6	CAWGNAEGRSPLHF	TGTGCCTGGGGTAACGCGGAGGGAAGGTCACCCCTCCACTTT
NA	TRBD1	TRBV27	TRBJ1-6	CASSRTGSSPLHF	TGTGCCAGCAGTCGGACAGGAAGCTCACCCCTCCACTTT
NA	NA	TRBV5-5	TRBJ1-6	CASRREPGQNSPLHF	TGTGCCAGCAGGAGGGAACCGGGTCAAAATTCACCCCTCCACTTT
few	TRBD1	TRBV11-2	TRBJ1-2	CASSLDRQGYGYTF	TGTGCCAGCAGCTTAGACCGACAGGGCTATGGCTACACCTTC
NA	TRBD1	TRBV4-2	TRBJ2-2	CASSPSGGTGELFF	TGTGCCAGCAGCCCTTCAGGGGGTACCGGGGAGCTGTTTTTT
NA	NA	TRBV4-1	TRBJ1-5	CASSQERSGIQPQHF	TGCGCCAGCAGCCAAGAAAGGTCGGGTATTCAGCCCCAGCATTTT
NA	NA	TRBV6-5	TRBJ2-1	CASRTSVYEQFF	TGTGCCAGCAGAACCAGCGTATATGAGCAGTTCTTC
NA	NA	TRBV5-1	TRBJ1-4	CASSLSENEKLFF	TGCGCCAGCAGCTTGAGCGAGAATGAAAAACTGTTTTTT
NA	NA	TRBV19	TRBJ2-2	CASSIGRGYNTGELFF	TGTGCCAGTAGTATAGGCAGGGGATATAACACCGGGGAGCTGTTTTTT
NA	NA	TRBV28	TRBJ1-5	CASSQAGSNQPQHF	TGTGCCAGCAGTCAAGCAGGGAGCAATCAGCCCCAGCATTTT
NA	NA	TRBV5-6	TRBJ2-5	CASSHRGGQDQYF	TGTGCCAGCAGCCACAGGGGGGGTCAGGACCAGTACTTC
few	NA	TRBV21-1	TRBJ1-2	CASSIKGVNYGYTF	TGTGCCAGCAGCATAAAGGGTGTTAACTATGGCTACACCTTC
NA	TRBD1	TRBV5-1	TRBJ2-5	CTSSRTGAQETQYF	TGCACCAGCAGTCGGACAGGGGCCCAAGAGACCCAGTACTTC
NA	TRBD2	TRBV19	TRBJ2-2	CASSIALAGAGELFF	TGTGCCAGTAGTATAGCTCTAGCGGGGGCCGGGGAGCTGTTTTTT
NA	TRBD1	TRBV5-1	TRBJ2-2	CASSPQNRGLGGELFF	TGCGCCAGCAGCCCCCAAAACAGGGGGCTGGGCGGGGAGCTGTTTTTT
NA	NA	TRBV27	TRBJ2-1	CASRRLGYNEQFF	TGTGCCAGCAGGAGGCTAGGCTACAATGAGCAGTTCTTC
NA	TRBD1	TRBV3-1/TRBV3-2	TRBJ1-2	CASSPRDRFNYGYTF	TGTGCCAGCAGTCCCCGGGACAGATTTAACTATGGCTACACCTTC
NA	NA	TRBV19	TRBJ2-4	CASSSPGGNIQYF	TGTGCCAGTAGTAGTCCAGGCGGAAACATTCAGTACTTC
NA	TRBD1	TRBV15	TRBJ1-4	CATSKHRGAGANEKLFF	TGTGCCACCAGCAAGCACAGGGGCGCGGGGGCTAATGAAAAACTGTTTTTT
NA	TRBD1	TRBV29-1	TRBJ1-2	CSVEGQGFFSGCTF	TGCAGCGTTGAAGGACAGGGGTTTTTCTCAGGGTGCACCTTC
NA	NA	TRBV12-5	TRBJ1-2	CASGSPSITGQYYYGYTF	TGTGCTAGTGGTTCGCCTTCCATCACCGGACAGTACTACTATGGCTACACCTTC
NA	NA	TRBV5-6	TRBJ1-1	CASSLYGLNTEAFF	TGTGCCAGCAGCTTGTATGGACTGAACACTGAAGCTTTCTTT
NA	NA	TRBV5-1	TRBJ1-1	CASSAQVNTEAFF	TGCGCCAGCAGCGCCCAGGTTAACACTGAAGCTTTCTTT
NA	NA	TRBV11-2	TRBJ2-5	CASSLPELRETQYF	TGTGCCAGCAGCTTACCCGAATTAAGAGAGACCCAGTACTTC
NA	NA	TRBV6-6	TRBJ1-4	CASSLDWVEKLFF	TGTGCCAGCAGTTTGGACTGGGTTGAAAAACTGTTTTTT
NA	NA	TRBV12-3/TRBV12-4	TRBJ1-2	CASSLTQGYRYTF	TGTGCCAGCAGTTTAACACAGGGTTATAGATACACCTTC
NA	NA	TRBV29-1	TRBJ1-1	CSVGGLNTEAFF	TGCAGCGTTGGAGGATTGAACACTGAAGCTTTCTTT
once	NA	TRBV5-1	TRBJ2-6	CATSGRTNVLTF	TGCGCCACCTCAGGGAGGACCAACGTCCTGACTTTC